This passage covers 14 T cell receptor beta chains from one sample sequenced in a study of OX40 agonist ivuxolimab in advanced cancers. The method was immunoSEQ multiplex PCR; TCRdb's version includes in-frame clones alone and lacks a portion of them. The table lists 40,000 to 50,000 clones, 87% of them singletons, with about a third in the top ten. Sequences were derived from CD4+ or CD8+ T cells sorted from blood, sampled in a trial of the OX40 agonist ivuxolimab. These receptor sequences come from an adult with an advanced solid tumor such as melanoma, head and neck, liver or kidney cancer.

CDR3 amino acids: CASSLGATGRTEAFF. CDR3 sequence (DNA): TGTGCCAGCAGTTTAGGGGCCACAGGAAGGACTGAAGCTTTCTTT. The rearrangement uses TRBV28 and TRBJ1-1, with a tentative D call TRBD1 (5 bases). CDR3 length: 15 amino acids. The V end was cut by 2 bases, the J end by 5 bases, with 15 bases between. The germline CDR1 and CDR2 sequences are MDHEN and SYDVKM.

The chain recombines TRBV30 with TRBJ2-7; the match to TRBD1 covers 10 bases. With 1 base clipped from V and 6 bases from J, the junction kept 6 bases outside the gene matches. The CDR3 is 14 amino acids. Germline V lookup: CDR1 GTSNPN, CDR2 SVGIG (reference sequence). For the CDR3, the DNA is TGTGCCTGGAGTGCCGGGACAGGGGAAGGCGAGCAGTACTTC. This codes for CAWSAGTGEGEQYF. Looking up the rest from reference TRBV30 and TRBJ2-7 gives the full variable domain: SQTIHQWPATLVQPVGSPLSLECTVEGTSNPNLYWYRQAAGRGLQLLFYSVGIGQISSEVPQNLSASRPQDRQFILSSKKLLLSDSGFYLCAWSAGTGEGEQYFGPGTRLTVT.

The rearrangement links TRBV6-5 to TRBJ1-2, with D possibly being TRBD1 (6 bases). Germline CDR1 and CDR2: MNHEY and SVGAGI. The germline V and J ends were trimmed by 6 bases and 8 bases, with 19 bases remaining between them. CDR3 size: 14 residues. The CDR3 here is CASSYTTGLTGYTF. CDR3 DNA sequence: TGTGCCAGCAGCTATACGACAGGCTTGACCGGCTACACCTTC.

The V and J genes are TRBV28 and TRBJ2-3; TRBD2 aligns across 12 bases. Germline CDR1 MDHEN, CDR2 SYDVKM. V was clipped by 5 bases and J by 7 bases; unmatched bases: 13. The CDR3 has 17 amino acids. CDR3 region: CASSTSGGTPGLNTQYF. The CDR3 DNA reads as TGTGCCAGCAGTACTAGCGGGGGGACCCCGGGATTAAATACGCAGTATTTT.

The chain is built from TRBV2 and TRBJ2-5, with D perhaps being TRBD1 or TRBD2 (6 bases each). Germline CDR1 reads SNHLY; CDR2 reads FYNNEI. V was clipped by 3 bases and J by 5 bases, with 13 bases between them. There are 14 residues in the CDR3. In DNA, the CDR3 is TGTGCCAGCAGTGAGGGGTGGAGGGGGGAGACCCAGTACTTC. Its translation is CASSEGWRGETQYF. Together with reference TRBV2 and TRBJ2-5, the CDR3 gives the full variable domain: EPEVTQTPSHQVTQMGQEVILRCVPISNHLYFYWYRQILGQKVEFLVSFYNNEISEKSEIFDDQFSVERPDGSNFTLKIRSTKLEDSAMYFCASSEGWRGETQYFGPGTRLLVL.

This chain links TRBV5-5 with TRBJ2-7; D not resolved. The germline V gene has CDR1 SGHKS and CDR2 YYEKEE (reference sequence). The CDR3 is made up of 16 amino acids. The germline V and J ends were trimmed by 4 bases and 0 bases, with 17 bases remaining between them. CDR3 nucleotide sequence: TGTGCCAGCAGCAGAAATACCGGGCGCCGCTCCTACGAGCAGTACTTC. Its protein product is CASSRNTGRRSYEQYF.

This clone appeared once. The chain couples TRBV7-6 to TRBJ2-3; D is undetermined. V lost 1 base and J 2 bases, leaving 22 bases between the germline ends. Germline CDR1 is SGHVS and CDR2 is FNYEAQ. The CDR3 covers 19 residues. The CDR3 nucleotides read TGTGCCAGCAGCTTAGAGTCTGGCCGATCCAAAACGGCCACAGATACGCAGTATTTT. Protein sequence: CASSLESGRSKTATDTQYF. The full variable domain, rest sourced from reference TRBV7-6 and TRBJ2-3, is GAGVSQSPRYKVTKRGQDVALRCDPISGHVSLYWYRQALGQGPEFLTYFNYEAQQDKSGLPNDRFSAERPEGSISTLTIQRTEQRDSAMYRCASSLESGRSKTATDTQYFGPGTRLTVL.

The chain joins TRBV6-6 to TRBJ1-3, with no clear D. The germline CDR1 and CDR2 sequences are MNHNY and SVGAGI (reference sequence). V lost 0 bases to trimming and J lost 0 bases, with 9 bases between them. This CDR3 spans 16 amino acids. CDR3 protein: CASSYSPETSGNTIYF. The CDR3 DNA reads TGTGCCAGCAGTTACTCACCAGAAACCTCTGGAAACACCATATATTTT.

In its sample, this clone was seen once. The chain carries TRBV6-6 and TRBJ1-3; D unclear. This CDR3 spans 14 amino acids. CDR1 and CDR2 from the germline V gene are MNHNY and SVGAGI (reference sequence). V was trimmed by 4 bases and J by 0 bases, leaving 7 bases between them. CDR3 nucleotide sequence: TGTGCCAGCAGTTCCCTTGGCTCTGGAAACACCATATATTTT. Residues: CASSSLGSGNTIYF.

The chain carries TRBV2 and TRBJ2-5, with D possibly being TRBD2 (5 bases). Germline lookup yields CDR1 SNHLY and CDR2 FYNNEI. The CDR3 covers 13 residues. Deletions cut 2 bases from V and 2 bases from J, with 6 bases between. CDR3 loop: CASSESGQETQYF. In DNA, the CDR3 is TGTGCCAGCAGTGAATCGGGGCAAGAGACCCAGTACTTC.

This sequence joins TRBV5-5 and TRBJ2-5; D perhaps matches TRBD2 (6 bases). The CDR3 loop spans 16 amino acids. The germline V and J ends were trimmed by 2 bases and 1 base, with 15 bases remaining between them. Germline-derived CDR1 and CDR2 are SGHKS and YYEKEE (reference sequence). CDR3 sequence reads: CASSFWKGGTQETQYF. For the CDR3, the DNA is TGTGCCAGCAGCTTCTGGAAAGGAGGGACCCAAGAGACCCAGTACTTC.

The table lists this clone with a count of one. The genes are TRBV29-1 and TRBJ2-1; 10 bases map to TRBD1. The CDR3 is made up of 14 amino acids. Germline V lookup: CDR1 SQVTM, CDR2 ANQGSEA. The trim removed 3 bases at V and 8 bases at J, leaving 7 bases unmatched. CDR3 coding DNA: TGCAGCGTTGATAGGGACAGGGGTTTCGATGAGCAGTTCTTC. It is translated as CSVDRDRGFDEQFF.

The chain is built from TRBV2 and TRBJ2-1; no definite D call. The CDR3 is 13 residues long. Germline CDR1 is SNHLY and CDR2 is FYNNEI. V lost 3 bases and J 12 bases, leaving 15 bases between the germline ends. CDR3 sequence reads: CASSERTKLGQFF. The CDR3 DNA reads TGTGCCAGCAGTGAGAGGACGAAATTGGGGCAGTTCTTC.

CDR3 protein: CATGGNYGYTF. CDR3 nucleotide sequence: TGTGCCACCGGGGGAAACTATGGCTACACCTTC. The genes are TRBV28 and TRBJ1-2; possible D gene TRBD1, 5 bases. In germline, CDR1 is MDHEN, CDR2 SYDVKM. V was trimmed by 10 bases and J by 2 bases, leaving 8 bases between them. This CDR3 contains 11 residues.